This T cell receptor beta chain was captured in a study of blood T cell repertoires in COVID-19. Sequencing used immunoSEQ multiplex PCR; TCRdb keeps in-frame clones, though not all of them. In the table there are about 82,000 clones, around 89% of which are singletons. CDR1 and CDR2 from the germline V gene are SGHKS and YYEKEE (reference sequence). Germline trimming cut 1 base from V and 1 base from J; bases unmatched to any gene: 3. The CDR3 is 17 residues long. Self-reported history from a screening survey and questionnaire set each donor's cohort. The rearrangement links TRBV5-5 to TRBJ2-2; 11 bases match TRBD2. Sequences were obtained from PBMCs or T cells enriched from blood (not recorded which). The origin of this receptor is a woman aged 45-60 years with acute COVID-19. This chain's CDR3 is CASSLPGTSGNTGELFF. As DNA, the CDR3 is TGTGCCAGCAGCTTGCCCGGGACTAGCGGGAACACCGGGGAGCTGTTTTTT.